Below, 8 T cell receptor beta chains from the same sample are listed, as sequenced in a study of blood T cell repertoires in COVID-19 (dated by TCRdb to about 2020). Libraries were built with the immunoSEQ multiplex PCR assay. TCRdb stores this immuneACCESS table with in-frame sequences only. Part of the clones is absent; in the studies checked, under half of the shortfall reflects unresolved V genes, and no reason is known for the rest. Within this sample are some 390,000 clones, with approximately 92% of them counted one time only. Approximately 1.2% of the sample is in the top ten clones. The specimen was PBMCs or T cells enriched from blood (not recorded which). These receptors were collected from a man in his thirties or forties who had recovered from COVID-19.

This clone has a handful of counts. J is TRBJ1-3 and V is TRBV2, with a tentative D call TRBD1 (6 bases). This CDR3 spans 15 amino acids. The germline CDR1 and CDR2 sequences are SNHLY and FYNNEI. Between the trimmed V and J ends, which lost 6 bases and 3 bases, there was a span of 15 bases. CDR3 DNA sequence: TGTGCCAGCAGCCAACAGGGCCCCCTTGGAAACACCATATATTTT. It is translated as CASSQQGPLGNTIYF.

To note about this clone: The same CDR3 can be traced to other DNA sequences in this sample. The chain recombines TRBV19 with TRBJ2-7; D is unresolved. The CDR3 consists of 12 residues. Trimming cost V 4 bases and J 4 bases, with 8 bases left between them. Germline V gives CDR1 LNHDA, CDR2 SQIVND (reference sequence). As DNA, the CDR3 is TGTGCCAGTAGTACAGGTTCTTACGAGCAGTACTTC. Protein product: CASSTGSYEQYF.

The V call is TRBV28, the J call TRBJ1-2; no clear D. The CDR3 length is 15 residues. V shed 11 bases and J shed 2 bases, with 21 bases lying between them. In germline, CDR1 is MDHEN, CDR2 SYDVKM. The CDR3 protein is CALKPQNSGNYGYTF. The DNA of the CDR3 is TGTGCCTTAAAACCTCAAAACAGCGGAAACTATGGCTACACCTTC.

The chain combines TRBV3-1 (or the pseudogene TRBV3-2) with TRBJ1-2; weak D call: TRBD1 (5 bases). The CDR3 totals 13 residues. Germline V CDR1 and CDR2: LGHDT, YNNKEL (reference sequence). Between the trimmed V and J ends, which lost 7 bases and 4 bases, there was a span of 13 bases. CDR3: CASTAGEGYGYTF. The CDR3 DNA follows: TGTGCCAGCACGGCGGGGGAGGGCTATGGCTACACCTTC.

The chain uses TRBV19 and TRBJ2-1; D is perhaps TRBD2 (5 bases). Trimming shortened V by 0 bases and J by 9 bases, and 15 bases separated the two germline ends. There are 15 residues in the CDR3. Germline-derived CDR1 and CDR2 are LNHDA and SQIVND (reference sequence). In DNA, the CDR3 is TGTGCCAGTAGTATAGATTCCCCTAGCCCCATTGAGCAGTTCTTC. Translated: CASSIDSPSPIEQFF.

The J gene is TRBJ2-2, the V gene TRBV7-9, with a possible D match to TRBD1 (6 bases). Germline CDR1 and CDR2: SEHNR and FQNEAQ (reference sequence). The CDR3 loop spans 19 amino acids. V lost 2 bases and J 3 bases, leaving 22 bases between the germline ends. In nucleotides, the CDR3 is TGTGCCAGCAGCTTACCCCGGCTACAGGGAAAAAGTGACACCGGGGAGCTGTTTTTT. It encodes CASSLPRLQGKSDTGELFF. The entire variable domain, with the rest obtained from reference TRBV7-9 and TRBJ2-2, is as follows: DTGVSQNPRHKITKRGQNVTFRCDPISEHNRLYWYRQTLGQGPEFLTYFQNEAQLEKSRLLSDRFSAERPKGSFSTLEIQRTEQGDSAMYLCASSLPRLQGKSDTGELFFGEGSRLTVL.

The chain is built from TRBV28 and TRBJ2-2; D call uncertain. The CDR3 has 16 amino acids. Trimming removed 2 bases at V and 0 bases at J, with 10 bases between. Germline CDR1 MDHEN, CDR2 SYDVKM. CDR3 DNA: TGTGCCAGCAGTTTAAGACAAACCTCGAACACCGGGGAGCTGTTTTTT. As protein: CASSLRQTSNTGELFF.

The rearrangement joins TRBV5-8 to TRBJ2-7, with 8 bases that match TRBD2. V shed 7 bases, J shed 4 bases, and the junction held 10 bases outside the gene matches. From germline, CDR1 is SGHTS and CDR2 YDEGEE. This CDR3 is built from 14 residues. The CDR3, as DNA: TGTGCCAGCTCCGAGGGAGCGGGGGTTTACGAGCAGTACTTC. This sequence encodes CASSEGAGVYEQYF.